Listed below are T cell receptor beta chains from one sample, sequenced in a study of early T cells in non-severe SARS-CoV-2 infection. MiXCR, applied by TCRdb to the 5' RACE reads, yields one record per CDR3 protein. The data show fewer than 75,000 distinct CDR3 sequences, 18% seen once. The sample consisted of whole blood, taken at baseline. The receptors come from an adult who was a healthcare worker with PCR-confirmed SARS-CoV-2 infection or an uninfected control (not recorded which). Each CDR3 is given with its conserved first and last residue. The D gene is left open where the match is weak. Clone size is not always given. Where it is, it says once, few, many or a class for expanded clones.

d_call j_call clone_size v_call cdr3_nt cdr3_aa
TRBD1 TRBJ1-2 NA TRBV4-2 TGTGCCAGCAGCCAAGTTGGACAGGGGAACGGCTACACCTTC CASSQVGQGNGYTF
NA TRBJ2-5 few TRBV4-2 TGTGCCAGCGGGGCGGGGGCTGGAAAGACCCAGTACTTC CASGAGAGKTQYF
TRBD1 TRBJ1-2 NA TRBV4-3 TGCGCCAGCAGCCCAGGGACAGGAACTAACTATGGCTACACCTTC CASSPGTGTNYGYTF
TRBD1 TRBJ1-6 NA TRBV5-1 TGCGCCAGCAGTAAGGGGGACAGCGACAATTCACCCCTCCACTTT CASSKGDSDNSPLHF
TRBD2 TRBJ2-1 NA TRBV7-2 TGTGCCAGCAGCCGGACTAGCGGGAGGAAGCGGGAGCAGTTCTTC CASSRTSGRKREQFF
NA TRBJ1-2 many TRBV6-6 TGTGCCAGCAGTTACAAAGGCAGGGGTAACTATGGCTACACCTTC CASSYKGRGNYGYTF
TRBD2 TRBJ2-5 few TRBV20-1 TGCAGTGCTCCTAGCGGGGGGCAGGTACAGACCCAGTACTTC CSAPSGGQVQTQYF
NA TRBJ2-7 NA TRBV28 TGTGCCAGCAGCCTCCTTGCGGCTACTGACTACGAGCAGTACTTC CASSLLAATDYEQYF
NA TRBJ1-3 few TRBV7-6 TGTGCCAGCAGCTTAGCGATGGGCAGGGCTGGAAACACCATATATTTT CASSLAMGRAGNTIYF
NA TRBJ2-2 few TRBV7-2 TGTGCCAGCAGCTTAATGCGAGCGAACACCGGGGAGCTGTTTTTT CASSLMRANTGELFF
NA TRBJ1-5 few TRBV30 TGTGCCTGGAGTTTTGGGGGCCGGGATCAGCCCCAGCATTTT CAWSFGGRDQPQHF
TRBD1 TRBJ2-1 NA TRBV2 TGTGCCAGCAGTGGAGAGACAGGGAATGAGCAGTTCTTC CASSGETGNEQFF
TRBD1 TRBJ1-2 few TRBV7-6 TGTGCCAGCAGCCGCGTCCCGGGACAGGGGATGCAAAACTATGGCTACACCTTC CASSRVPGQGMQNYGYTF
NA TRBJ2-1 few TRBV12-5 TGTGCTAGTGGTTTGGACAGTTACAATGAGCAGTTCTTC CASGLDSYNEQFF
NA TRBJ1-1 few TRBV20-1 TGCAGTGCTAGAGATTTTAACAGGCCCTCTGAAGCTTTCTTT CSARDFNRPSEAFF